Listed below are T cell receptor beta chains from one sample, sequenced in a study of shared clonotypes between healthy human individuals. Profiling relied on immunoSEQ multiplex PCR, and the TCRdb table lists in-frame clones only, not all of them. The profile shows 2 million to 2.5 million clones, roughly 93% of them singletons. Sequencing used naive CD4+ T cells from PBMCs. These receptors were collected from a man aged 18 to 29 in good health. Some clones in this sample may be carry-over from other donors' samples. Each CDR3 is given with its conserved first and last residue. The order of the fields is V gene, D gene, clone size, J gene, CDR3 protein, CDR3 DNA. A D gene is named only where the DNA matches it firmly. Clone size is not always given. Where it is, it says once, few, many or a class for expanded clones.

V gene: TRBV6-6; D gene: -; clone size: -; J gene: TRBJ2-3; CDR3 protein: CASSRYDFGTDTQYF; CDR3 DNA: TGTGCCAGCAGCCGCTACGACTTCGGCACAGATACGCAGTATTTT
V gene: TRBV6-6; D gene: TRBD1; clone size: once; J gene: TRBJ2-3; CDR3 protein: CASSWDRTTDTQYF; CDR3 DNA: TGTGCCAGCAGTTGGGACAGGACGACAGATACGCAGTATTTT
V gene: TRBV28; D gene: -; clone size: -; J gene: TRBJ2-3; CDR3 protein: CASSWGSGADTQYF; CDR3 DNA: TGTGCCAGCAGTTGGGGTTCGGGGGCGGATACGCAGTATTTT
V gene: TRBV6-1; D gene: -; clone size: -; J gene: TRBJ2-1; CDR3 protein: CASSEAIPGQVGSYNEQFF; CDR3 DNA: TGTGCCAGCAGTGAAGCTATCCCTGGGCAGGTAGGGAGCTACAATGAGCAGTTCTTC
V gene: TRBV19; D gene: TRBD1; clone size: -; J gene: TRBJ1-5; CDR3 protein: CASTLYQGALNQPQHF; CDR3 DNA: TGTGCCAGTACCTTATATCAGGGGGCGCTGAATCAGCCCCAGCATTTT
V gene: TRBV2; D gene: -; clone size: -; J gene: TRBJ2-5; CDR3 protein: CASAIGETQYF; CDR3 DNA: TGTGCCAGCGCGATCGGGGAGACCCAGTACTTC
V gene: TRBV28; D gene: -; clone size: -; J gene: TRBJ1-4; CDR3 protein: CASNTLSAQLNEKLFF; CDR3 DNA: TGTGCCAGCAATACTCTGTCGGCACAACTTAATGAAAAACTGTTTTTT
V gene: TRBV15; D gene: TRBD2; clone size: -; J gene: TRBJ2-2; CDR3 protein: CATSTGLAGGGTGELFF; CDR3 DNA: TGTGCCACCAGCACTGGACTAGCGGGCGGTGGGACCGGGGAGCTGTTTTTT
V gene: TRBV27; D gene: TRBD1; clone size: -; J gene: TRBJ1-1; CDR3 protein: CASSSGGASIDTEAFF; CDR3 DNA: TGTGCCAGCAGTTCAGGGGGCGCTTCAATAGACACTGAAGCTTTCTTT
V gene: TRBV5-4; D gene: TRBD2; clone size: -; J gene: TRBJ2-7; CDR3 protein: CASSGGTSGSPNEQYF; CDR3 DNA: TGTGCCAGCAGCGGGGGGACTAGCGGGAGTCCCAACGAGCAGTACTTC
V gene: TRBV29-1; D gene: -; clone size: -; J gene: TRBJ1-2; CDR3 protein: CSVVRDSSFYTF; CDR3 DNA: TGCAGCGTCGTCCGGGACTCCTCTTTCTACACCTTC
V gene: TRBV11-2; D gene: -; clone size: -; J gene: TRBJ2-7; CDR3 protein: CASRFARGYEQYF; CDR3 DNA: TGTGCCAGCAGGTTTGCCCGCGGCTACGAGCAGTACTTC
V gene: TRBV11-2; D gene: TRBD1; clone size: -; J gene: TRBJ2-1; CDR3 protein: CASSSRDRGGNEQFF; CDR3 DNA: TGTGCCAGCAGCTCCCGGGACAGGGGAGGCAATGAGCAGTTCTTC
V gene: TRBV9; D gene: -; clone size: -; J gene: TRBJ2-2; CDR3 protein: CASSVVRGGTGELFF; CDR3 DNA: TGTGCCAGCAGCGTAGTAAGGGGAGGCACCGGGGAGCTGTTTTTT
V gene: TRBV28; D gene: -; clone size: -; J gene: TRBJ1-1; CDR3 protein: CASSFRDGEAFF; CDR3 DNA: TGTGCCAGCAGTTTCCGGGACGGTGAAGCTTTCTTT
V gene: TRBV5-1; D gene: TRBD2; clone size: -; J gene: TRBJ2-3; CDR3 protein: CASSEGLAGGSDTQYF; CDR3 DNA: TGCGCCAGCAGCGAGGGACTAGCGGGAGGTTCAGATACGCAGTATTTT
V gene: TRBV5-1; D gene: TRBD2; clone size: -; J gene: TRBJ2-1; CDR3 protein: CASSLASLAAYNEQFF; CDR3 DNA: TGCGCCAGCAGCTTGGCCAGTCTAGCGGCCTACAATGAGCAGTTCTTC
V gene: TRBV4-3; D gene: -; clone size: -; J gene: TRBJ2-1; CDR3 protein: CASSRKGNPSYNEQFF; CDR3 DNA: TGCGCCAGCAGCCGTAAAGGGAATCCCTCCTACAATGAGCAGTTCTTC
V gene: TRBV18; D gene: TRBD2; clone size: -; J gene: TRBJ2-7; CDR3 protein: CASSPPGLAGSYEQYF; CDR3 DNA: TGTGCCAGCTCACCACCGGGGTTAGCGGGAAGCTACGAGCAGTACTTC
V gene: TRBV7-6; D gene: -; clone size: -; J gene: TRBJ2-7; CDR3 protein: CASSPGQTKKNYEQYF; CDR3 DNA: TGTGCCAGCAGCCCAGGACAGACGAAGAAGAACTACGAGCAGTACTTC
V gene: TRBV5-1; D gene: TRBD1; clone size: -; J gene: TRBJ2-2; CDR3 protein: CASSTGQGNTGELFF; CDR3 DNA: TGCGCCAGCAGCACGGGACAGGGGAACACCGGGGAGCTGTTTTTT
V gene: TRBV19; D gene: TRBD2; clone size: -; J gene: TRBJ2-3; CDR3 protein: CASTRLAGGADTQYF; CDR3 DNA: TGTGCCAGTACCAGACTAGCGGGAGGAGCCGATACGCAGTATTTT
V gene: TRBV10-1; D gene: TRBD1; clone size: -; J gene: TRBJ1-3; CDR3 protein: CASNVRTGPGNTIYF; CDR3 DNA: TGCGCCAGCAATGTGCGGACAGGGCCCGGAAACACCATATATTTT
V gene: TRBV5-6; D gene: TRBD1; clone size: -; J gene: TRBJ2-7; CDR3 protein: CASRRDRAGYEQYF; CDR3 DNA: TGTGCCAGCAGAAGGGACAGGGCCGGCTACGAGCAGTACTTC
V gene: TRBV7-8; D gene: -; clone size: -; J gene: TRBJ2-3; CDR3 protein: CASSSQIRRGNTDTQYF; CDR3 DNA: TGTGCCAGCAGCTCCCAGATAAGGAGGGGAAACACAGATACGCAGTATTTT
V gene: TRBV10-2; D gene: -; clone size: -; J gene: TRBJ2-7; CDR3 protein: CASSEATGVEQYF; CDR3 DNA: TGCGCCAGCAGTGAGGCGACTGGCGTAGAGCAGTACTTC
V gene: TRBV28; D gene: -; clone size: once; J gene: TRBJ2-7; CDR3 protein: CASSSPGGRHEQYF; CDR3 DNA: TGTGCCAGCAGTTCCCCAGGAGGGCGCCACGAGCAGTACTTC
V gene: TRBV7-9; D gene: -; clone size: -; J gene: TRBJ2-5; CDR3 protein: CASSLVVVETQYF; CDR3 DNA: TGTGCCAGCAGCTTAGTAGTCGTAGAGACCCAGTACTTC
V gene: TRBV19; D gene: -; clone size: -; J gene: TRBJ1-1; CDR3 protein: CASSIGGVAFF; CDR3 DNA: TGTGCCAGTAGTATAGGCGGAGTCGCTTTCTTT
V gene: TRBV6-6; D gene: TRBD1; clone size: -; J gene: TRBJ1-4; CDR3 protein: CASSYSRQGASEKLFF; CDR3 DNA: TGTGCCAGCAGTTACTCGAGGCAGGGGGCTTCTGAAAAACTGTTTTTT
V gene: TRBV7-9; D gene: -; clone size: -; J gene: TRBJ1-5; CDR3 protein: CASSYTGYQPQHF; CDR3 DNA: TGTGCCAGCAGCTATACAGGGTATCAGCCCCAGCATTTT
V gene: TRBV25-1; D gene: TRBD1; clone size: -; J gene: TRBJ2-7; CDR3 protein: CASSTGAPSYEQYF; CDR3 DNA: TGTGCCAGCAGCACAGGGGCGCCGTCCTACGAGCAGTACTTC
V gene: TRBV6-6; D gene: -; clone size: -; J gene: TRBJ2-1; CDR3 protein: CASSYSEMRLYNEQFF; CDR3 DNA: TGTGCCAGCAGTTACTCTGAAATGAGATTATACAATGAGCAGTTCTTC
V gene: TRBV30; D gene: -; clone size: -; J gene: TRBJ1-3; CDR3 protein: CAWSFDRRRNTIYF; CDR3 DNA: TGTGCCTGGAGTTTTGACAGGAGACGCAACACCATATATTTT
V gene: TRBV25-1; D gene: -; clone size: -; J gene: TRBJ2-7; CDR3 protein: CASSPLGTLSYEQYF; CDR3 DNA: TGTGCCAGCAGTCCCCTGGGGACACTCTCCTACGAGCAGTACTTC
V gene: TRBV5-8; D gene: -; clone size: -; J gene: TRBJ1-3; CDR3 protein: CASSLGGRAVNTIYF; CDR3 DNA: TGTGCCAGCAGCTTGGGGGGCAGGGCCGTCAACACCATATATTTT
V gene: TRBV6-5; D gene: -; clone size: -; J gene: TRBJ2-3; CDR3 protein: CASSSPGALAQYF; CDR3 DNA: TGTGCCAGCAGTTCTCCAGGGGCATTGGCGCAGTATTTT
V gene: TRBV5-1; D gene: -; clone size: -; J gene: TRBJ2-1; CDR3 protein: CASSRTGSLGGEQFF; CDR3 DNA: TGCGCCAGCAGCCGAACAGGGAGTTTAGGGGGAGAGCAGTTCTTC
V gene: TRBV29-1; D gene: -; clone size: few; J gene: TRBJ2-7; CDR3 protein: CSVGASYEQYF; CDR3 DNA: TGCAGCGTTGGGGCGTCCTACGAGCAGTACTTC
V gene: TRBV7-9; D gene: TRBD1; clone size: -; J gene: TRBJ2-7; CDR3 protein: CASSFSDRGNEQYF; CDR3 DNA: TGTGCCAGCAGCTTCTCGGACAGGGGGAACGAGCAGTACTTC
V gene: TRBV5-4; D gene: TRBD1; clone size: -; J gene: TRBJ2-7; CDR3 protein: CASSYRDRVIEQYF; CDR3 DNA: TGTGCCAGCAGCTACCGGGACAGGGTGATCGAGCAGTACTTC
V gene: TRBV10-1; D gene: -; clone size: -; J gene: TRBJ2-7; CDR3 protein: CASSADGYEQYF; CDR3 DNA: TGCGCCAGCAGTGCCGACGGCTACGAGCAGTACTTC
V gene: TRBV5-4; D gene: TRBD2; clone size: -; J gene: TRBJ2-1; CDR3 protein: CASSSGGRVYNEQFF; CDR3 DNA: TGTGCCAGCAGCTCCGGGGGGAGGGTTTACAATGAGCAGTTCTTC
V gene: TRBV5-1; D gene: -; clone size: -; J gene: TRBJ2-1; CDR3 protein: CASSLSGVYNEQFF; CDR3 DNA: TGCGCCAGCAGCTTAAGCGGAGTCTACAATGAGCAGTTCTTC
V gene: TRBV28; D gene: -; clone size: once; J gene: TRBJ1-2; CDR3 protein: CASSLVDRPALGYTF; CDR3 DNA: TGTGCCAGCAGTTTAGTGGACCGCCCGGCTTTGGGCTACACCTTC
V gene: TRBV14; D gene: -; clone size: once; J gene: TRBJ2-2; CDR3 protein: CASSPPGTKNTGELFF; CDR3 DNA: TGTGCCAGCAGCCCCCCCGGGACAAAGAACACCGGGGAGCTGTTTTTT
V gene: TRBV4-2; D gene: -; clone size: -; J gene: TRBJ2-4; CDR3 protein: CASSQDSGQIAKNIQYF; CDR3 DNA: TGTGCCAGCAGCCAAGACTCGGGACAAATAGCCAAAAACATTCAGTACTTC
V gene: TRBV15; D gene: TRBD1; clone size: -; J gene: TRBJ1-1; CDR3 protein: CATSGTVNTEAFF; CDR3 DNA: TGTGCCACCAGCGGGACAGTGAACACTGAAGCTTTCTTT
V gene: TRBV6-1; D gene: -; clone size: -; J gene: TRBJ1-5; CDR3 protein: CASSGGQHGQPQHF; CDR3 DNA: TGTGCCAGCAGTGGAGGACAGCACGGACAGCCCCAGCATTTT
V gene: TRBV28; D gene: TRBD1; clone size: -; J gene: TRBJ2-3; CDR3 protein: CASSSPPGQTDTQYF; CDR3 DNA: TGTGCCAGCAGTTCACCCCCGGGACAGACAGATACGCAGTATTTT
V gene: TRBV10-2; D gene: TRBD2; clone size: -; J gene: TRBJ2-7; CDR3 protein: CASSGLAREQYF; CDR3 DNA: TGCGCCAGCAGTGGACTAGCCCGCGAGCAGTACTTC
V gene: TRBV7-9; D gene: TRBD1; clone size: -; J gene: TRBJ2-6; CDR3 protein: CASSLGGGAGANVLTF; CDR3 DNA: TGTGCCAGCAGCTTAGGAGGGGGCGCTGGGGCCAACGTCCTGACTTTC
V gene: TRBV28; D gene: -; clone size: -; J gene: TRBJ1-3; CDR3 protein: CASSGTGNTIYF; CDR3 DNA: TGTGCCAGCAGCGGGACAGGAAACACCATATATTTT
V gene: TRBV15; D gene: -; clone size: -; J gene: TRBJ2-2; CDR3 protein: CATSRDKEGRQIQYTGELFF; CDR3 DNA: TGTGCCACCAGCAGAGATAAGGAAGGTCGGCAGATACAATACACCGGGGAGCTGTTTTTT
V gene: TRBV5-6; D gene: TRBD1; clone size: -; J gene: TRBJ2-4; CDR3 protein: CASSLGQGAGDIQYF; CDR3 DNA: TGTGCCAGCAGCTTGGGACAGGGGGCCGGGGACATTCAGTACTTC